This T cell receptor (beta chain) was identified during a study of blood T cell repertoires in COVID-19. Study-level information: Sites across the United States, Italy and Spain contributed samples from acute and convalescent COVID-19. PBMCs, B-cell-depleted T cells, or T cells provided the cDNA or gDNA that made up the material.

The V gene's germline CDR1 is SGHDT and CDR2 YYEEEE. The CDR3 runs to 15 residues. The V segment lost 4 bases and the J segment 0 bases; nucleotides outside the gene matches: 6. Sequenced by immunoSEQ multiplex PCR; TCRdb stores in-frame clones only, minus some. The sample yields 200,000 to 300,000 clones, about 85% seen once. The sequenced material came from peripheral blood. The gene calls are TRBV5-6 and TRBJ1-1; the match to TRBD1 covers 7 bases. The TCR comes from a woman older than 75 with acute or convalescent COVID-19. The CDR3 loop is CASSRDSPMNTEAFF. The CDR3 region has the DNA TGTGCCAGCAGCCGGGACAGCCCAATGAACACTGAAGCTTTCTTT.